Listed here are 13 T cell receptor beta chains from one sample, sequenced in a study of CD8 T cells in ankylosing spondylitis. Regarding the study as a whole: There was a TCR beta motif, made of several highly homologous variants, that appeared characteristic of ankylosing spondylitis blood.

No antigen is known for these receptors. TCRdb recomputed calls from the 5' RACE reads with MiXCR, one row per CDR3 protein. This sample carries 700,000 or so distinct CDR3 sequences, around 17% of them seen once, and the ten largest clones take under 20%. Sequencing was performed on blood, either unsorted or a sorted T cell fraction (not recorded which). All receptors derive from a male donor with ankylosing spondylitis.

The CDR3 protein is CASSLSAPTGEQYF. CDR3 nucleotide sequence: TGTGCCAGCAGTTTAAGCGCCCCAACGGGGGAGCAGTACTTC. V is TRBV12-3 or TRBV12-4 and J is TRBJ2-7; perhaps TRBD2 as D (5 bases). CDR3 length: 14 residues. V lost 2 bases, J lost 7 bases, and 15 bases lay in between.

This rearrangement joins TRBV30 to TRBJ1-6; no definite D call. CDR3 length equals 14 residues. V dropped 2 bases and J dropped 7 bases, with 12 bases sitting between them. Per the germline V gene, CDR1 is GTSNPN and CDR2 is SVGIG (reference sequence). The DNA for the CDR3 is TGTGCCTGGAGTACCGCACAGTGGAATTCACCCCTCCACTTT. This encodes CAWSTAQWNSPLHF.

This clonotype was observed a few times. The genes are TRBV11-2 and TRBJ2-7, with D unresolved. Trimming pared 1 base from V and 2 bases from J, leaving 12 bases between. CDR3 length equals 15 residues. Germline CDR1 is SGHAT and CDR2 is FQNNGV. This chain's CDR3 is CASSLVQVRTYEQYF. CDR3 coding DNA: TGTGCCAGCAGCTTAGTTCAGGTTCGCACCTACGAGCAGTACTTC.

The chain has TRBV7-9 and TRBJ1-1; 9 nucleotides agree with TRBD1. Unmatched junction bases numbered 11, after V lost 6 bases and J lost 0 bases. Germline V gene sequence: CDR1 SEHNR, CDR2 FQNEAQ (reference sequence). The CDR3 covers 17 residues. The CDR3 sequence: CASRPSKQGAVNTEAFF. The CDR3 region has the DNA TGTGCCAGCAGGCCGAGCAAACAGGGGGCGGTGAACACTGAAGCTTTCTTT.

This clonotype was seen more than once but under ten times. At one end the junction does not follow the germline gene, possibly because of a read error. V gene TRBV20-1 combines with J gene TRBJ2-3; the D gene is possibly TRBD2 (5 bases). CDR3 length equals 11 residues. Germline assignment: CDR1 DFQATT and CDR2 SNEGSKA (reference sequence). DNA of the CDR3: TGCAGTGCTAGAGATAATGGCGGGCCCGCTTTT. Amino acids: CSARDNGGPAF.

This clonotype has only a few counts. V usage is TRBV9 and J usage is TRBJ2-5; 9 nucleotides line up with TRBD1. Unmatched junction bases numbered 6, after V lost 0 bases and J lost 3 bases. This CDR3 spans 16 amino acids. The germline V gene has CDR1 SGDLS and CDR2 YYNGEE. CDR3 sequence: CASSVGYRDREETQYF. The CDR3 bases are TGTGCCAGCAGCGTAGGTTATAGGGACAGGGAAGAGACCCAGTACTTC.

This clonotype was seen a handful of times. The DNA for the CDR3 is TGCAGTGCTAGGGACCGATACTCCTACGAGCAGTACTTC. Translating gives CSARDRYSYEQYF. This rearrangement joins TRBV20-1 to TRBJ2-7, with unresolved D. Per germline, CDR1 DFQATT and CDR2 SNEGSKA (reference sequence). This CDR3 region has 13 residues. V dropped 3 bases and J dropped 0 bases, with 9 bases sitting between them.

The chain couples TRBV9 to TRBJ2-5, with D perhaps TRBD2 (5 bases). V dropped 7 bases and J dropped 4 bases, with 17 bases sitting between them. This CDR3 comprises 14 residues. Germline V lookup: CDR1 SGDLS, CDR2 YYNGEE. CDR3 sequence: CASSPRGQTETQYF. The CDR3 DNA reads TGTGCCAGCTCTCCCAGAGGGCAGACAGAGACCCAGTACTTC.

The genes are TRBV5-8 and TRBJ2-1; TRBD2 matches at 7 bases. CDR3 size: 16 residues. The junction had 12 bases not matched to a gene; V was cut back by 0 bases and J by 9 bases. Germline assignment: CDR1 SGHTS and CDR2 YDEGEE. The CDR3 DNA reads as TGTGCCAGCAGCTTGGTCCCCGGGCTAGCGGCGGTTGAGCAGTTCTTC. Protein sequence: CASSLVPGLAAVEQFF.

This clonotype was recorded a few times. The chain employs TRBV6-5 and TRBJ1-5; 8 bases align to TRBD1. CDR3 size: 14 residues. Germline V gene sequence: CDR1 MNHEY, CDR2 SVGAGI. The junction had 4 bases not matched to a gene; V was cut back by 2 bases and J by 7 bases. CDR3 nucleotides: TGTGCCAGCAGTTACGCGCAGGGGGCACAGCCCCAGCATTTT. Amino acid sequence: CASSYAQGAQPQHF.

The rearrangement joins TRBV4-1 to TRBJ1-5; tentatively, D is TRBD1 (5 bases). V dropped 4 bases and J dropped 5 bases, with 9 bases sitting between them. CDR3 size: 13 residues. Germline V gives CDR1 MGHRA, CDR2 YSYEKL. CDR3 sequence: CASSLQEDQPQHF. The CDR3 DNA sequence: TGCGCCAGCAGCCTACAGGAGGATCAGCCCCAGCATTTT.

This clonotype was recorded a few times. The V and J genes are TRBV28 and TRBJ2-2; the D is unclear. This CDR3 region has 14 residues. CDR1 and CDR2 (germline): MDHEN, SYDVKM. Trimming took off 3 bases at V and 4 bases at J, with 9 bases between the two ends. The CDR3 spells CASSFGSLTGELFF. CDR3 bases: TGTGCCAGCAGTTTTGGGTCGCTCACCGGGGAGCTGTTTTTT.

The sample holds a few counts of this clonotype. V and J are TRBV5-1 and TRBJ2-3; D uncertain. CDR1 and CDR2 (germline): SGHRS, YFSETQ. This CDR3 spans 14 amino acids. V was pared by 4 bases and J by 2 bases, with 11 bases between. The CDR3 bases are TGCGCCAGCAGCCCGGACCTACTCACAGATACGCAGTATTTT. Its translation is CASSPDLLTDTQYF.